This T cell receptor beta chain was recovered during a study of T cell repertoires in cytomegalovirus infection. Broader study findings: Cumulative frequency (of public TCR beta family members) identified carriers of CMV plus the relevant HLA.

A word on this clonotype: The antigen is undetermined.

The CDR3 has 16 residues. From germline, CDR1 is MDHEN and CDR2 SYDVKM. Trimming pared 0 bases from V and 1 base from J, leaving 10 bases between. TCRdb re-called the reads with MiXCR, one entry per CDR3 protein. The sample records fewer than 300,000 distinct CDR3 sequences, roughly 24% being singletons. J is TRBJ1-5 and V is TRBV28, with a possible D match to TRBD1 (5 bases). The sequencing input was PBMCs. This TCR came from a human donor in good health (CMV status not recorded). Some clones in this sample may be carry-over from other donors' samples. This chain's CDR3 is CASSLWQGSSNQPQHF. The CDR3 DNA reads TGTGCCAGCAGTTTATGGCAGGGATCGAGCAATCAGCCCCAGCATTTT.